The subject of this entry is one TCR beta chain. The antigen remains undetermined. Profiling relied on immunoSEQ multiplex PCR, and the TCRdb table lists in-frame clones only, not all of them. The sample yields 95,000 to 150,000 clones, approximately 89% seen once. Trimming stripped 3 bases from V and 2 bases from J, with 15 bases between. Germline values: CDR1 GTSNPN, CDR2 SVGIG (reference sequence). The CDR3 has 15 residues. These data originate in a study of cytomegalovirus exposure and HLA in healthy donors. Overall study context: The 120 or so validation repertoires, a later analysis reported, used the same platform as the 666 first-cohort repertoires.

Study-level results: There were 150 to 200 TCR beta chains listed as cytomegalovirus-associated.

The sequenced material came from PBMCs. The clonotype originates from a woman between 18 and 29 years old in good health and CMV-seronegative. The chain recombines TRBV30 with TRBJ2-3; a possible D gene is TRBD2 (5 bases). CDR3 amino acids: CAWREWRQVTDTQYF. CDR3 DNA sequence: TGTGCCTGGAGAGAGTGGAGGCAGGTCACAGATACGCAGTATTTT.